A selection of T cell receptor beta chains follows, all from one sample in a study of graft-versus-host responses after intestinal transplantation. Here immunoSEQ multiplex PCR was the method, and the copy in TCRdb shows in-frame clones only, minus some. Among 73,000 or so clones, 90% were seen once, and the ten largest hold about 4%. No antigen has been assigned to these receptors. The source was unstimulated CD8+ T cells sorted from spleen or lymph node cells, collected before transplant. The source is a human donor who was the organ donor for an intestinal transplant. The CDR3 runs from the conserved cysteine through the conserved F or W.

V gene: TRBV27
J gene: TRBJ2-5
CDR3 protein: CASSLMETNQETQYF

V gene: TRBV6-5
J gene: TRBJ1-3
CDR3 protein: CASSQPRGNTIYF

V gene: TRBV6-1
J gene: TRBJ2-3
CDR3 protein: CASSELAGGPDTQYF

V gene: TRBV14
J gene: TRBJ2-3
CDR3 protein: CASSQHGQGALDTQYF

V gene: TRBV6-1
J gene: TRBJ1-5
CDR3 protein: CASSEIVQHISNQPQHF

V gene: TRBV7-9
J gene: TRBJ2-5
CDR3 protein: CASSGLNGETQYF

V gene: TRBV10-2
J gene: TRBJ1-1
CDR3 protein: CATSGDTEAFF

V gene: TRBV9
J gene: TRBJ1-6
CDR3 protein: CASSGTGGSSPLHF

V gene: TRBV4-1
J gene: TRBJ2-6
CDR3 protein: CASSQRLAGFGANVLTF

V gene: TRBV6-4
J gene: TRBJ2-3
CDR3 protein: CASSDSTDTDTQYF

V gene: TRBV28
J gene: TRBJ1-6
CDR3 protein: CASSLLSYNSPLHF

V gene: TRBV5-1
J gene: TRBJ2-3
CDR3 protein: CASSLAGSGASPPPQYF

V gene: TRBV7-6
J gene: TRBJ2-1
CDR3 protein: CASSQRPGQGADEQFF

V gene: TRBV4-2
J gene: TRBJ1-6
CDR3 protein: CASSQDKGDNSPLHF

V gene: TRBV4-1
J gene: TRBJ1-6
CDR3 protein: CASSQFFGARGDSYNSPLHF

V gene: TRBV13
J gene: TRBJ2-1
CDR3 protein: CASSPRGTVEQFF

V gene: TRBV5-6
J gene: TRBJ2-3
CDR3 protein: CASSYGADTQYF

V gene: TRBV19
J gene: TRBJ1-5
CDR3 protein: CASSIAGGQPQHF

V gene: TRBV11-2
J gene: TRBJ1-5
CDR3 protein: CASSLDPDSNQPQHF

V gene: TRBV13
J gene: TRBJ2-2
CDR3 protein: CASSSWDRTTGELFF

V gene: TRBV7-9
J gene: TRBJ1-6
CDR3 protein: CASSPLGGPAGSPLHF

V gene: TRBV28
J gene: TRBJ1-5
CDR3 protein: CASITTYSNQPQHF

V gene: TRBV19
J gene: TRBJ1-2
CDR3 protein: CASKEAGYGYTF

V gene: TRBV7-3
J gene: TRBJ2-1
CDR3 protein: CASSLGVWTTQPHEQFF

V gene: TRBV29-1
J gene: TRBJ2-1
CDR3 protein: CSVEGGKGTNLNEQFF

V gene: TRBV15
J gene: TRBJ2-1
CDR3 protein: CATSNRDIYNEQFF

V gene: TRBV18
J gene: TRBJ1-3
CDR3 protein: CASSPEVGENTIYF

V gene: TRBV7-6
J gene: TRBJ2-6
CDR3 protein: CASSLPTGGQAGANVLTF

V gene: TRBV4-3
J gene: TRBJ1-1
CDR3 protein: CASSQSRKTGGPSTEAFF

V gene: TRBV6-4
J gene: TRBJ2-2
CDR3 protein: CASSDSEDTGELFF

V gene: TRBV4-2
J gene: TRBJ1-4
CDR3 protein: CASSQLGTGWATNEKLFF

V gene: TRBV2
J gene: TRBJ1-5
CDR3 protein: CASREGAGSNQPQHF

V gene: TRBV4-2
J gene: TRBJ2-2
CDR3 protein: CAIERGGTGELFF

V gene: TRBV7-9
J gene: TRBJ1-1
CDR3 protein: CASSFRGGNTEAFF

V gene: TRBV7-2
J gene: TRBJ1-5
CDR3 protein: CASSLAGDRGVGQPQHF

V gene: TRBV30
J gene: TRBJ1-5
CDR3 protein: CAWSVTDKYSNQPQHF

V gene: TRBV29-1
J gene: TRBJ2-6
CDR3 protein: CSVSSTEVGANVLTF

V gene: TRBV5-6
J gene: TRBJ1-4
CDR3 protein: CASSSGSGEKLFF

V gene: TRBV7-8
J gene: TRBJ1-3
CDR3 protein: CASSLRTVDSGNTIYF

V gene: TRBV6-4
J gene: TRBJ1-4
CDR3 protein: CASNRGTNEKLFF

V gene: TRBV11-2
J gene: TRBJ1-1
CDR3 protein: CASSLTGVATEAFF

V gene: TRBV29-1
J gene: TRBJ1-1
CDR3 protein: CSVRGGTLYEAFF

V gene: TRBV7-8
J gene: TRBJ2-1
CDR3 protein: CASSLVRQGNLNEQFF

V gene: TRBV19
J gene: TRBJ1-2
CDR3 protein: CASSWTGSNYGYTF

V gene: TRBV5-1
J gene: TRBJ2-3
CDR3 protein: CASSWGPGLIAHF

V gene: TRBV9
J gene: TRBJ1-3
CDR3 protein: CASSLSGVSGNTIYF

V gene: TRBV19
J gene: TRBJ1-4
CDR3 protein: CASSWGDGSEKLFF

V gene: TRBV4-1
J gene: TRBJ1-2
CDR3 protein: CASSHPTGSTNYGYTF

V gene: TRBV4-2
J gene: TRBJ1-6
CDR3 protein: CASSQERLSPLHF

V gene: TRBV4-3
J gene: TRBJ2-5
CDR3 protein: CASSGDRGETQYF

V gene: TRBV11-3
J gene: TRBJ2-1
CDR3 protein: CASSLDRAGYNEQFF

V gene: TRBV2
J gene: TRBJ1-2
CDR3 protein: CAILIDRGPYGYTF

V gene: TRBV4-1
J gene: TRBJ1-1
CDR3 protein: CASSQHRVTEAFF

V gene: TRBV30
J gene: TRBJ2-3
CDR3 protein: CAWTEGQGTDTQYF

V gene: TRBV28
J gene: TRBJ2-3
CDR3 protein: CASSFDIWRDQDLTDTQYF